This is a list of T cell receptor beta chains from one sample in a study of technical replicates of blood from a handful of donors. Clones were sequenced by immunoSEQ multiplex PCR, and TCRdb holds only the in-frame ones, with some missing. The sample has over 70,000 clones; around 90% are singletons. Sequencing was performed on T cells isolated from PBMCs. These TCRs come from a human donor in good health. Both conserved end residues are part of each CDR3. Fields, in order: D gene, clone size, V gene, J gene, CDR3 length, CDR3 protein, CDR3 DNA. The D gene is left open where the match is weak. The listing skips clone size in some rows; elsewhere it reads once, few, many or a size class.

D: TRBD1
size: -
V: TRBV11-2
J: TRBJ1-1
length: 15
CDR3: CASSLTGGMNTEAFF
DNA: TGTGCCAGCAGCCTGACAGGGGGGATGAACACTGAAGCTTTCTTT

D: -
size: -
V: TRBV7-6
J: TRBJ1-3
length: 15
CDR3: CASSLGLSSGNTIYF
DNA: TGTGCCAGCAGCTTAGGCCTCAGCTCTGGAAACACCATATATTTT

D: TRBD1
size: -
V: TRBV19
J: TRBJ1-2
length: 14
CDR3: CATSFDREGRGYTF
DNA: TGTGCCACCTCCTTTGACAGGGAAGGCCGTGGCTACACCTTC

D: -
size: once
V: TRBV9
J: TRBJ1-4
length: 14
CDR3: CASSVVGDNEKLFF
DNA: TGTGCCAGCAGCGTAGTAGGGGATAATGAAAAACTGTTTTTT

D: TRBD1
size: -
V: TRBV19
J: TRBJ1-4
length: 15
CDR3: CASSMGTGTNEKLFF
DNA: TGTGCCAGTAGTATGGGGACAGGCACTAATGAAAAACTGTTTTTT

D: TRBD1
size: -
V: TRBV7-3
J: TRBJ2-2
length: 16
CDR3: CASNIGTGPNTGELFF
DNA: TGTGCCAGCAACATTGGGACAGGTCCGAACACCGGGGAGCTGTTTTTT

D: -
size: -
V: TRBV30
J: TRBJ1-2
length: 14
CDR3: CAWTGVGFKSGYTF
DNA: TGTGCCTGGACAGGGGTTGGCTTCAAATCGGGCTACACCTTC

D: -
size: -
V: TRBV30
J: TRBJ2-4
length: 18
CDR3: CAWSTQLVSLGAKNIQYF
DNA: TGTGCCTGGAGTACACAGCTGGTTTCCCTCGGAGCCAAAAACATTCAGTACTTC

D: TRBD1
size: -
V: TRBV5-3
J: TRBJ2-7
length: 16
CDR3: CARSLAGTESSYEQYF
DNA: TGTGCCAGAAGCTTGGCCGGGACAGAGAGCTCCTACGAGCAGTACTTC

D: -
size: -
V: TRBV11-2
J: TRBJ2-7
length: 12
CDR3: CASSPGYYEQYF
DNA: TGTGCCAGCAGCCCAGGGTACTACGAGCAGTACTTC

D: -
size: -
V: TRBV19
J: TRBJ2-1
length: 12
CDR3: CASSGGYNEQFF
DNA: TGTGCCAGTAGTGGGGGGTACAATGAGCAGTTCTTC

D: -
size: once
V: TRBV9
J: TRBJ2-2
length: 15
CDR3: CASSVSGEYTGELFF
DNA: TGTGCCAGCAGCGTTTCAGGGGAGTACACCGGGGAGCTGTTTTTT

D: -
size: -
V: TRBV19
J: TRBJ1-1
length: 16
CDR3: CASSIGTGVSNTEAFF
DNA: TGTGCCAGTAGTATCGGGACGGGAGTATCGAACACTGAAGCTTTCTTT

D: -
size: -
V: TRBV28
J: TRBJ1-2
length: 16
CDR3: CASSPDAFQGYYGYTF
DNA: TGTGCCAGCAGCCCTGACGCCTTTCAGGGGTACTATGGCTACACCTTC

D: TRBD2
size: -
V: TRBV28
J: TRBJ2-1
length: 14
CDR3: CASSLSGRGNEQFF
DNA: TGTGCCAGCAGTTTGAGCGGGAGGGGTAATGAGCAGTTCTTC

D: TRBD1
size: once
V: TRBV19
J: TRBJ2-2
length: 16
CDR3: CASSPEDRVRTGELFF
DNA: TGTGCCAGTAGTCCTGAGGACAGGGTGAGGACCGGGGAGCTGTTTTTT

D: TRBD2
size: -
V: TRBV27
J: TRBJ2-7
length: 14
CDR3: CASSLGREVYEQYF
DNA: TGTGCCAGCAGTTTAGGGCGGGAGGTCTACGAGCAGTACTTC

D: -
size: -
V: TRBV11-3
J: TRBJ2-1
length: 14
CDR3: CASSFHPTYNEQFF
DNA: TGTGCCAGCAGCTTCCACCCGACATACAATGAGCAGTTCTTC

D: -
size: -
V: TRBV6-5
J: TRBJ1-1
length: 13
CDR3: CASSRDSPTRAFF
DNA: TGTGCCAGCAGCCGAGACAGCCCTACGAGAGCTTTCTTT

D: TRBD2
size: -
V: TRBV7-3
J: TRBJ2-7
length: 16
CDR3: CASSLTPTSGRYEQYF
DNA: TGTGCCAGCAGCTTAACGCCGACTAGCGGAAGATACGAGCAGTACTTC

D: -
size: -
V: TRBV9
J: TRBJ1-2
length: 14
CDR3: CASSATKANYGYTF
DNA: TGTGCCAGCAGCGCTACGAAAGCTAACTATGGCTACACCTTC

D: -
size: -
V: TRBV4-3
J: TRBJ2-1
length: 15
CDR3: CASSQDRGDYNEQFF
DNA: TGCGCCAGCAGCCAAGATCGGGGAGACTACAATGAGCAGTTCTTC

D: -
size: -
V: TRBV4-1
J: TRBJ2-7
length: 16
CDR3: CASSQVGGARKNEQYF
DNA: TGCGCCAGCAGCCAAGTTGGGGGGGCCCGGAAGAACGAGCAGTACTTC

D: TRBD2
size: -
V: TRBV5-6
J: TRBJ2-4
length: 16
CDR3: CASSPTSGVAKNIQYF
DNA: TGTGCCAGCAGCCCCACTAGCGGGGTAGCCAAAAACATTCAGTACTTC

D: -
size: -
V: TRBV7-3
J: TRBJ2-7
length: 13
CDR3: CASSLTWGAEQYF
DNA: TGTGCCAGCAGCTTAACGTGGGGCGCCGAGCAGTACTTC

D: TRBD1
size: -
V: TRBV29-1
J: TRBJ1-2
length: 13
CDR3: CSVTSTGVGGYTF
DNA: TGCAGCGTTACTTCTACAGGGGTCGGTGGCTACACCTTC

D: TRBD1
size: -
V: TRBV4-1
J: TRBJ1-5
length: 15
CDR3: CASSQGQGTGEPQHF
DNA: TGCGCCAGCAGCCAAGGGCAGGGGACAGGGGAGCCCCAGCATTTT

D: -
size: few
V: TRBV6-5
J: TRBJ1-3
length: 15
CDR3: CASSYSRSSGNTIYF
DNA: TGTGCCAGCAGTTACTCGAGGAGCTCTGGAAACACCATATATTTT

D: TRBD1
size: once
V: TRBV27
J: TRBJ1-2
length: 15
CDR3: CASSLGTGSNYGYTF
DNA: TGTGCCAGCAGTTTGGGGACAGGGAGTAACTATGGCTACACCTTC

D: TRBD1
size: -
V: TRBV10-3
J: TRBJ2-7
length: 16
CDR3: CAAGRDRGTTSYEQYF
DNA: TGTGCCGCCGGCCGGGACAGGGGTACCACCTCCTACGAGCAGTACTTC

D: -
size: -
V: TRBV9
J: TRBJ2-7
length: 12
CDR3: CASSGQENEQYF
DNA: TGTGCCAGCAGCGGACAGGAGAACGAGCAGTACTTC

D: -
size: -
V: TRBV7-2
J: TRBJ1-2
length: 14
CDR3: CASILGRQVDGYTF
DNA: TGTGCCAGCATCTTAGGGCGACAGGTCGATGGCTACACCTTC

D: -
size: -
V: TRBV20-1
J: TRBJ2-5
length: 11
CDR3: CSASAEETQYF
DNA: TGCAGTGCTAGTGCGGAAGAGACCCAGTACTTC

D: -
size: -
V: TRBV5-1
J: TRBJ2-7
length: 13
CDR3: CASSLTPSYEQYF
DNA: TGCGCCAGCAGCTTGACACCCTCCTACGAGCAGTACTTC

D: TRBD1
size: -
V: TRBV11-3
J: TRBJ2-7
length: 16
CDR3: CASSARTGDSSYEQYF
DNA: TGTGCCAGCAGCGCGAGGACAGGGGATAGCTCCTACGAGCAGTACTTC

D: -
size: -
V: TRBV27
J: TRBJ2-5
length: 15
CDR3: CASSFLSRGHTAQYF
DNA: TGTGCCAGCAGTTTCTTATCGCGGGGCCACACAGCCCAGTACTTC

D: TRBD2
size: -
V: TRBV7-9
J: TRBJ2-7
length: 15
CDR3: CASSSTSGLTYEQYF
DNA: TGTGCCAGCAGCTCGACTAGCGGGTTAACCTACGAGCAGTACTTC

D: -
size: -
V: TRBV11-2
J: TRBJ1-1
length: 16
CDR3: CASSDGRLQVYTEAFF
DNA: TGTGCCAGCAGCGATGGTAGGCTGCAGGTGTACACTGAAGCTTTCTTT

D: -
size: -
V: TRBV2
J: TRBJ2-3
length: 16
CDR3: CASSVTGLASTDTQYF
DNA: TGTGCCAGCAGTGTTACGGGACTTGCCTCCACAGATACGCAGTATTTT

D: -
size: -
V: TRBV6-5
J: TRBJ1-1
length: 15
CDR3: CASSYTRGGNTEAFF
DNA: TGTGCCAGCAGTTACACCCGGGGTGGGAACACTGAAGCTTTCTTT

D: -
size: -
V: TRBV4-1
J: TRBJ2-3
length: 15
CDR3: CASSQIGDTHYGQYF
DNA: TGCGCCAGCAGCCAAATAGGCGACACCCATTATGGGCAGTATTTT

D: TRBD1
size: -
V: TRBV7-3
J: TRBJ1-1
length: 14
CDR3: CASSLQGEDTEAFF
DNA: TGTGCCAGCAGCTTACAGGGGGAGGACACTGAAGCTTTCTTT

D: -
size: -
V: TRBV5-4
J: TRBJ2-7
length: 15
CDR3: CASSLAKGVNYEQYF
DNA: TGTGCCAGCAGCTTGGCCAAAGGGGTTAACTACGAGCAGTACTTC

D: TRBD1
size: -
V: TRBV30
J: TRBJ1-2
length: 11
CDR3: CAWSAGQALAF
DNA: TGTGCCTGGAGTGCCGGACAGGCCTTAGCCTTC

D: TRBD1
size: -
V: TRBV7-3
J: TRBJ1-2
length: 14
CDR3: CASSPRTGWNGYTF
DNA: TGTGCCAGCAGCCCCCGGACAGGGTGGAATGGCTACACCTTC

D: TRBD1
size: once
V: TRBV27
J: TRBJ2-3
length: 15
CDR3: CASSPSYRGTDTQYF
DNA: TGTGCCAGCAGTCCCTCGTACAGGGGTACGGATACGCAGTATTTT

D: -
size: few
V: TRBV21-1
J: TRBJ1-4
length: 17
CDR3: CASSITGTGEGYEKLFF
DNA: TGTGCCAGTTCTATCACCGGGACAGGGGAAGGTTATGAAAAACTGTTTTTT

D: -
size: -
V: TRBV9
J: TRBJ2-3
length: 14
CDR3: CASSPLPPGDTQYF
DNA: TGTGCCAGCAGCCCCCTACCCCCGGGTGATACGCAGTATTTT

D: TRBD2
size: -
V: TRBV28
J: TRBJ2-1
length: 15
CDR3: CASSPQREWVHEQFF
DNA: TGTGCCAGCAGTCCCCAGCGGGAGTGGGTTCATGAGCAGTTCTTC

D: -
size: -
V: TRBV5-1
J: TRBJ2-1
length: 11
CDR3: CASQDYNEQFF
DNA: TGCGCCAGCCAGGACTACAATGAGCAGTTCTTC

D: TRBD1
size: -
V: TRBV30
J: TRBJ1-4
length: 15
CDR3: CAWSVTTGGREKLFF
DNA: TGTGCCTGGAGCGTAACGACAGGGGGCCGTGAAAAACTGTTTTTT